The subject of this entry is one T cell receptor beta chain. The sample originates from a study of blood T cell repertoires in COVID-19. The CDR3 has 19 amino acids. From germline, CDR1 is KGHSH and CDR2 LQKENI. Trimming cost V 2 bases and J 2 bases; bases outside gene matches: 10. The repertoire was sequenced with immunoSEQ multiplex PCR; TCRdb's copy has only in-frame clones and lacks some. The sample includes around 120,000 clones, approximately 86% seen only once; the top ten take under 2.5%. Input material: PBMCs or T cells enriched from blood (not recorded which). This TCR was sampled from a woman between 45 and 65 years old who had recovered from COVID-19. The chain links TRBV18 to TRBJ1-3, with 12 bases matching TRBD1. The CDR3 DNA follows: TGTGCCAGCTCACCAGTAGCAGGGACAGGGGGCCTTGCTGGAAACACCATATATTTT. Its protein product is CASSPVAGTGGLAGNTIYF.